This TCR beta chain was captured by sequencing in a study of beta chain features in type 1 diabetes. Study outcomes and limitations: For type 1 diabetes patients, VDJ junctions showed fewer insertions and more deletions.

To note about this clone: Its specificity is unknown.

Reverse transcribing all isolated RNA meant expressed TCRB transcripts were sequenced. Sequenced by immunoSEQ multiplex PCR; TCRdb stores in-frame clones only, minus some. This table has 350,000 to 450,000 clones, more than 11% appearing once. CDR1 is LNHDA and CDR2 is SQIVND in the germline V gene (reference sequence). Between the trimmed V and J ends, which lost 2 bases and 1 base, there was a span of 8 bases. There are 14 residues in the CDR3. The chain is built from TRBV19 and TRBJ2-5; D is ambiguous. The sample comprised naive CD4+ T cells from blood. The sequence derives from a man aged 25-45 years in good health. The CDR3 DNA sequence: TGTGCCAGTAGTATAAGACGGAGCCAAGAGACCCAGTACTTC. It codes for CASSIRRSQETQYF. Drawing the rest from reference TRBV19 and TRBJ2-5, the complete variable domain is DGGITQSPKYLFRKEGQNVTLSCEQNLNHDAMYWYRQDPGQGLRLIYYSQIVNDFQKGDIAEGYSVSREKKESFPLTVTSAQKNPTAFYLCASSIRRSQETQYFGPGTRLLVL.